A selection of T cell receptor beta chains follows, all from one sample in a study of human T cells and chemical hapten exposure. Using its own MiXCR run on the 5' RACE reads, TCRdb lists one record per CDR3 protein. Here the sample spans about 140,000 distinct CDR3 sequences, 3.5% to 5% being singletons. Receptor source: a female donor in good health. Each CDR3 is given without its conserved first and last residue.

j_gene	v_gene	CDR3aa
TRBJ1-1	TRBV6-5	ASSWGLGEAF
TRBJ1-5	TRBV25-1	ASTPTRGVQPQH
TRBJ2-1	TRBV20-1	SATPGSGGTYNEQF
TRBJ2-7	TRBV4-2	ASSQVGGGRGYEQY
TRBJ2-7	TRBV5-6	ASSLGDRSSYEQY
TRBJ2-1	TRBV2	ASSTVSRNEQF
TRBJ2-7	TRBV27	ASSSGGNYEQY
TRBJ2-3	TRBV28	ASSLLLAGGADTQY
TRBJ2-3	TRBV7-9	ASSLVDTSTDTQY
TRBJ1-1	TRBV25-1	ASSEVSIYTEAF
TRBJ1-2	TRBV7-9	ASSLYIGKHYGYT
TRBJ1-5	TRBV3-1	ASSSDRFQPQH
TRBJ1-1	TRBV20-1	SAPSQGGYTEAF
TRBJ1-1	TRBV29-1	SARGAMNTEAF
TRBJ2-3	TRBV6-1	ASVGQGRTDTQY
TRBJ2-1	TRBV11-2	ASSLGIDYNEQF
TRBJ1-6	TRBV6-1	ASSEAPGAGDSPLH
TRBJ2-3	TRBV20-1	SGGGGTDTQY
TRBJ1-1	TRBV5-1	ASSLVPGAGNTEAF
TRBJ1-6	TRBV12-3/TRBV12-4	ASSLAQGVGSPLH
TRBJ2-3	TRBV19	ASRYTGGNTDTQY
TRBJ1-4	TRBV12-3/TRBV12-4	ASSKGQGAANEKLF
TRBJ2-4	TRBV5-1	ASSPHSYSTDVGAKNIQY
TRBJ1-1	TRBV29-1	SGWTANTEAF
TRBJ1-2	TRBV24-1	ATSQGLIYGYT
TRBJ2-3	TRBV5-1	ASSGGPSSTDTQY
TRBJ1-2	TRBV7-3	ASSKGAEANYGYT
TRBJ1-2	TRBV7-9	ASSLAYGTVLNYGYT
TRBJ1-2	TRBV2	ASSEGTVSSYT
TRBJ2-1	TRBV6-2/TRBV6-3	ASSTPSGGSRGEQF
TRBJ1-4	TRBV10-3	AISGTGDREKLF
TRBJ1-6	TRBV5-1	ASSLVGGLYSPLH
TRBJ2-1	TRBV5-1	ASSLDRDYNEQF
TRBJ2-7	TRBV5-1	ASSLRSSSYEQY
TRBJ2-7	TRBV7-9	ASSASDSGATYEQY
TRBJ2-2	TRBV7-2	ASSLFGGKNTGELF
TRBJ2-5	TRBV7-2	ASTARTANFQETQY
TRBJ2-1	TRBV7-2	ASSLFDRRSYNEQF
TRBJ2-1	TRBV6-4	ASILTPVGGLRYEQF
TRBJ2-5	TRBV12-3/TRBV12-4	ASSTRGETQY
TRBJ2-3	TRBV3-1	ASSQDFSSRTDTQY
TRBJ2-2	TRBV6-5	ASSYSASLGTGELF
TRBJ2-2	TRBV3-1	ASSQDGGDTGELF